This T cell receptor (beta chain) was documented in a study of neoadjuvant anti-PD-1 for oral cavity cancer. Using immunoSEQ multiplex PCR, the repertoire was profiled, and TCRdb retains in-frame clones only, with some absent. This sample has fewer than 15,000 clones, with roughly two thirds found just once. Time point given: after neoadjuvant nivolumab, at surgical resection. This clone has a single count. The J segment lost 0 bases and the V segment lost 5 bases, leaving 3 bases of the junction unmatched. CDR3 length: 14 residues. Germline values: CDR1 MNHEY, CDR2 SVGAGI. This receptor was taken from a person between 40 and 85 years old with oral cavity squamous cell carcinoma. Sequenced material: PBMCs, taken after nivolumab (anti-PD-1) treatment. The chain carries TRBV6-5 and TRBJ1-1, with 7 bases lining up with TRBD1. The CDR3 is CASSPGQLNTEAFF. The CDR3 region has the DNA TGTGCCAGCAGTCCGGGACAGCTGAACACTGAAGCTTTCTTT.